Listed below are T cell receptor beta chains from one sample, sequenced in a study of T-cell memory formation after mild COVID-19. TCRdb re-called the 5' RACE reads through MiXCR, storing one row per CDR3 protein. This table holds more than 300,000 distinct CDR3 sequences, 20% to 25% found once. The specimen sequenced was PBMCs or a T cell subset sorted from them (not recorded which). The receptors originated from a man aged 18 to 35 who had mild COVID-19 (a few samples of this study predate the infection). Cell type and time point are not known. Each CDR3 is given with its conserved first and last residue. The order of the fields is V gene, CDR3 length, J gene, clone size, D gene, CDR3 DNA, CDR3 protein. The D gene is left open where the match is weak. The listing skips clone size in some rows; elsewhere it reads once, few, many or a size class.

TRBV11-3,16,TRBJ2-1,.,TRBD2,TGTGCCAGCAGCTTAGACGGACTAGCGGGCGCGAGTGAGCAGTTCTTC,CASSLDGLAGASEQFF
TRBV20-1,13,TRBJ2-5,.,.,TGCAGTGCTAGCGAGGTGAATGGGGAGACCCAGTACTTC,CSASEVNGETQYF
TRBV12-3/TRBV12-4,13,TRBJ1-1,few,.,TGTGCCAGCAGTTTATTCGGGGCTGGGGGAGCTTTCTTT,CASSLFGAGGAFF
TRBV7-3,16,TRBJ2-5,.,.,TGTGCCAGCAGCCTTGGTAACGGGGGTATACAAGAGACCCAGTACTTC,CASSLGNGGIQETQYF
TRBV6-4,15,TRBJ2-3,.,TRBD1,TGTGCCAGCAGTGACGGAGGGACAGGGGCAGATACGCAGTATTTT,CASSDGGTGADTQYF
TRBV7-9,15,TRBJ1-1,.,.,TGTGCCAGCAGCTTAGAGCGGGGGCTGAACACTGAAGCTTTCTTT,CASSLERGLNTEAFF
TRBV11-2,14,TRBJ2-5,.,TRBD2,TGTGCCAGCCACGGGGAGGGACCGCCGGAGACCCAGTACTTC,CASHGEGPPETQYF
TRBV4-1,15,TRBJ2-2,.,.,TGCGCCAGCAGCGACGTACGGGGGGCCACCGGGGAGCTGTTTTTT,CASSDVRGATGELFF
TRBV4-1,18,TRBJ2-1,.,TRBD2,TGCGCCAGCAGCCAAAAGCCTGGACTAGCCGTCTCCTACAATGAGCAGTTCTTC,CASSQKPGLAVSYNEQFF
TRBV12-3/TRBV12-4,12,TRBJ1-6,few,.,TGTGCCAGCAGTTTTTTGGTGTCACCCCTCCACTTT,CASSFLVSPLHF
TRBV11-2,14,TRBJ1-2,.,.,TGTGCCAGCAGCTCACAAACAGCCAACTATGGCTACACCTTC,CASSSQTANYGYTF
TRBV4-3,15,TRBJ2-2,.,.,TGCGCCAGCAGCCTAAAGGACCCGAACACCGGGGAGCTGTTTTTT,CASSLKDPNTGELFF
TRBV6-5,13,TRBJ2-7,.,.,TGTGCCAGCCGGGACACGATCTTCTACGAGCAGTACTTC,CASRDTIFYEQYF
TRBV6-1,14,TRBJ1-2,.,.,TGTGCCAGCAGTGAAGTCGCAGGGCCCTCTGGGTACACCTTC,CASSEVAGPSGYTF
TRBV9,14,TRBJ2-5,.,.,TGTGCCAGCAGCGTAGGGGGGGCTTACGAGACCCAGTACTTC,CASSVGGAYETQYF
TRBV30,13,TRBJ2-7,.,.,TGTGCCTGGGCTAAACAGACAGGCTACGAGCAGTACTTC,CAWAKQTGYEQYF
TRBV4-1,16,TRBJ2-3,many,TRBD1,TGCGCCAGCAGCCAAGGGAACAACAGGGGGACAGATACGCAGTATTTT,CASSQGNNRGTDTQYF
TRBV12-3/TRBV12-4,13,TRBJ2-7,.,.,TGTGCCAGCAGTTTCAGGGGGGCCGGCGAGCAGTACTTC,CASSFRGAGEQYF
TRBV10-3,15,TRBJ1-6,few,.,TGTGCCATCGGACCGACGGACCCTTATAATTCACCCCTCCACTTT,CAIGPTDPYNSPLHF
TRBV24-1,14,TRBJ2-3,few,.,TGTGCCACCAGCAGCAGGAGTCACACAGATACGCAGTATTTT,CATSSRSHTDTQYF
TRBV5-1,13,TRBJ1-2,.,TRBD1,TGCGCCAGCAGCCCTTACAGGGGGTATGGCTACACCTTC,CASSPYRGYGYTF
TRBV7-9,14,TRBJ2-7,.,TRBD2,TGTGCCAGCAGCCGCGAGGTAGCGGGTCACGAGCAGTACTTC,CASSREVAGHEQYF
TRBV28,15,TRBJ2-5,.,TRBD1,TGTGCCAGCAGTTTATGGCAGGGGGAACAAGAGACCCAGTACTTC,CASSLWQGEQETQYF
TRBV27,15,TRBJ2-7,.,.,TGTGCCAGCAGTCCATCCCCCTCGACATACTACGAGCAGTACTTC,CASSPSPSTYYEQYF
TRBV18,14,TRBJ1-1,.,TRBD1,TGTGCCAGCCTGGGACAGGAGCGGAACACTGAAGCTTTCTTT,CASLGQERNTEAFF
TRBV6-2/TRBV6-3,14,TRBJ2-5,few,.,TGTGCCAGCAGTTCCAGACCCACCGAAGAGACCCAGTACTTC,CASSSRPTEETQYF
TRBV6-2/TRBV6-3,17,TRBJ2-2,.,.,TGTGCCAGCAGACGAGACCGGGACCAAACGAACACCGGGGAGCTGTTTTTT,CASRRDRDQTNTGELFF
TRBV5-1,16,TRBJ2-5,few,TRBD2,TGCGCCAGCAGCTTGGCAGTAGCGGGGGTACAAGAGACCCAGTACTTC,CASSLAVAGVQETQYF
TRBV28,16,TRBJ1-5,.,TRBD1,TGTGCCAGCAGTTTAGGACAGGGTTTTGGCAATCAGCCCCAGCATTTT,CASSLGQGFGNQPQHF
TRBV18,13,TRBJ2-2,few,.,TGTGCCAGCTCATCTCAGGACACCGGGGAGCTGTTTTTT,CASSSQDTGELFF
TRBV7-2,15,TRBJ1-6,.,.,TGTGCCAGCACTTTAGGGACGGGAGTAAACTCACCCCTCCACTTT,CASTLGTGVNSPLHF
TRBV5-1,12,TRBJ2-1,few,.,TGCGCCAGCAGCTTTGTAGGAGATGAGCAGTTCTTC,CASSFVGDEQFF
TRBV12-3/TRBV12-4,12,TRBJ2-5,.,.,TGTGCCAGCAGTTTCGACAAAGGTTCCCAGTACTTC,CASSFDKGSQYF
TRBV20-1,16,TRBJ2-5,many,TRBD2,TGCAGTGCTAGAGATCCTGGGGGAGCGGGGGAGGGAACCCAGTACTTC,CSARDPGGAGEGTQYF
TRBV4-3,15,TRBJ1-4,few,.,TGCGCCAGCAGCCAAGCGCTCCTGATTAATGAAAAACTGTTTTTT,CASSQALLINEKLFF
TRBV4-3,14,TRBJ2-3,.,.,TGCGCCAGCAGTTTCATTTGGGGGGCAGATACGCAGTATTTT,CASSFIWGADTQYF
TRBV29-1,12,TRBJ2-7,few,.,TGCAGCGTCTCAGGTTCCGGGTACGAGCAGTACTTC,CSVSGSGYEQYF
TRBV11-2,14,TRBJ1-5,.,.,TGTGCCAGCAGCCCCTCAGGGCTTAATCAGCCCCAGCATTTT,CASSPSGLNQPQHF
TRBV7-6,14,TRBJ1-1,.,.,TGTGCCAGCAGCCCGACAGTCATGAACACTGAAGCTTTCTTT,CASSPTVMNTEAFF
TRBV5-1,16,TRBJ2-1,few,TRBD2,TGCGCCAGCAGCCCCGTCGGACTAGCGGACTACAATGAGCAGTTCTTC,CASSPVGLADYNEQFF
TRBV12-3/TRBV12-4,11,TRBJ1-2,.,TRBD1,TGTGCCAGCAGTTTAGGGTGGGACAGGCTCTTC,CASSLGWDRLF
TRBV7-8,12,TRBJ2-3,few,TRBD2,TGTGCCAGCAGTCGAGCGGGGGGGGAGCAGTATTTT,CASSRAGGEQYF